The rows below give T cell receptor beta chains drawn from one sample of a study of cytomegalovirus exposure and HLA in healthy donors. Profiling relied on immunoSEQ multiplex PCR, and the TCRdb table lists in-frame clones only, not all of them. The sample yields 120,000 or so clones, almost 90% seen once. The source material was PBMCs. The receptors were sampled from a man aged 25-45 years in good health and CMV-seronegative. Each CDR3 is given with its conserved first and last residue. The D gene is left open where the match is weak. Clone size is given for some rows only: seen once, a few or many times, or a class if the clone is expanded.

cdr3_length	j_call	clone_size	v_call	d_call	cdr3_aa	cdr3_nt
14	TRBJ2-2	once	TRBV5-1	.	CASSLGLAAGELFF	TGCGCCAGCAGCTTGGGACTCGCGGCCGGGGAGCTGTTTTTT
14	TRBJ1-2	.	TRBV6-1	.	CASSEPREGLGYTF	TGTGCCAGCAGTGAACCCAGGGAAGGGCTTGGCTACACCTTC
14	TRBJ2-1	.	TRBV6-6	.	CAAQGFFGYNEQFF	TGTGCCGCCCAGGGGTTTTTCGGGTACAATGAGCAGTTCTTC
16	TRBJ1-2	once	TRBV11-2	TRBD1	CASVPLRQGRNYGYTF	TGTGCCAGCGTCCCGCTAAGACAGGGACGGAACTATGGCTACACCTTC
15	TRBJ1-2	.	TRBV19	TRBD1	CASIAGTGVDYGYTF	TGTGCCAGTATCGCCGGGACAGGGGTAGACTATGGCTACACCTTC
16	TRBJ2-7	.	TRBV19	.	CASSIDGVGPAYEQYF	TGTGCCAGTAGTATAGATGGGGTGGGGCCAGCCTACGAGCAGTACTTC
15	TRBJ2-4	many	TRBV19	.	CASENGGGAKNIQYF	TGTGCCAGTGAAAACGGGGGTGGAGCCAAAAACATTCAGTACTTC
15	TRBJ1-1	.	TRBV5-1	.	CASSLALEVYTEAFF	TGCGCCAGCAGCTTGGCCCTTGAGGTATACACTGAAGCTTTCTTT
15	TRBJ2-7	.	TRBV5-1	TRBD1	CASSSSGTGSYEQYF	TGCGCCAGCAGCTCTTCCGGGACAGGGTCCTACGAGCAGTACTTC
13	TRBJ2-7	.	TRBV7-2	.	CASSYGLHYEQYF	TGTGCCAGCAGCTACGGACTACACTACGAGCAGTACTTC
11	TRBJ1-1	once	TRBV5-6	.	CASSKNTEAFF	TGTGCCAGCAGTAAGAACACTGAAGCTTTCTTT
15	TRBJ2-5	.	TRBV5-1	TRBD2	CASSLELAEKETQYF	TGCGCCAGCAGCTTGGAACTAGCGGAGAAAGAGACCCAGTACTTC
14	TRBJ2-5	.	TRBV19	TRBD2	CASSLRGLGETQYF	TGTGCCAGTAGCCTTCGGGGACTAGGGGAGACCCAGTACTTC
14	TRBJ1-1	.	TRBV7-3	.	CASSLVEVGTEAFF	TGTGCCAGCAGCTTAGTGGAGGTGGGCACTGAAGCTTTCTTT
14	TRBJ2-3	.	TRBV10-1	.	CASSESAPVDTQYF	TGCGCCAGCAGTGAGTCGGCCCCCGTGGATACGCAGTATTTT
18	TRBJ2-1	once	TRBV9	TRBD2	CASSVNPTSAERNNEQFF	TGTGCCAGCAGCGTAAACCCGACTAGCGCTGAAAGAAACAATGAGCAGTTCTTC
12	TRBJ1-1	few	TRBV29-1	TRBD1	CSVETGGLSAFF	TGCAGCGTTGAGACAGGGGGCCTGTCGGCTTTCTTT
14	TRBJ2-2	many	TRBV2	TRBD2	CASMATSAVGELFF	TGTGCCAGCATGGCGACTAGCGCCGTCGGGGAGCTGTTTTTT
13	TRBJ1-1	.	TRBV7-2	.	CASSLVANTEAFF	TGTGCCAGCAGCTTAGTGGCGAACACTGAAGCTTTCTTT
16	TRBJ1-2	.	TRBV7-2	TRBD1	CASSQLGTGRNYGYTF	TGTGCCAGCAGCCAACTTGGGACAGGGCGGAACTATGGCTACACCTTC
14	TRBJ2-3	.	TRBV11-3	.	CASSLGGTTDTQYF	TGTGCCAGCAGCTTAGGCGGGACCACAGATACGCAGTATTTT
14	TRBJ2-7	.	TRBV9	.	CASSVGLDLGEQYF	TGTGCCAGCAGCGTAGGGCTAGACTTGGGTGAGCAGTACTTC
15	TRBJ2-1	.	TRBV5-1	.	CASSLWLGAYNEQFF	TGCGCCAGCAGCTTGTGGTTAGGGGCCTACAATGAGCAGTTCTTC
14	TRBJ1-4	.	TRBV5-1	TRBD1	CASSLEDRAEKLFF	TGCGCCAGCAGCTTGGAGGACAGGGCAGAAAAACTGTTTTTT
15	TRBJ2-2	once	TRBV2	TRBD1	CASSVAPGGPGELFF	TGTGCCAGCAGCGTTGCTCCAGGGGGTCCCGGGGAGCTGTTTTTT
14	TRBJ2-7	.	TRBV7-2	TRBD1	CASTRTGGSYEQYF	TGTGCCAGCACCCGGACAGGGGGTTCCTACGAGCAGTACTTC
14	TRBJ1-1	few	TRBV30	TRBD1	CAWSVRGGMFEAFF	TGTGCCTGGAGTGTACGAGGGGGCATGTTTGAAGCTTTCTTT
16	TRBJ1-2	.	TRBV29-1	TRBD1	CSVEEVQGARVRGYTF	TGCAGCGTCGAGGAAGTACAGGGGGCGCGGGTGCGAGGCTACACCTTC
19	TRBJ2-5	.	TRBV7-9	.	CASTNLVYLGLTSKETQYF	TGTGCCAGCACCAACCTAGTTTATTTAGGCCTCACTTCAAAGGAGACCCAGTACTTC
12	TRBJ2-3	.	TRBV9	.	CASSRSTDTQYF	TGTGCCAGCAGCCGGAGCACAGATACGCAGTATTTT
16	TRBJ2-5	.	TRBV27	.	CASQRWRDPLQETQYF	TGTGCCAGCCAAAGATGGCGGGACCCACTACAAGAGACCCAGTACTTC
12	TRBJ2-7	few	TRBV19	.	CASRADTYEQYF	TGTGCCAGTAGGGCGGATACCTACGAGCAGTACTTC
15	TRBJ2-3	.	TRBV9	TRBD1	CASSVGDRERDTQYF	TGTGCCAGCAGCGTAGGGGACAGGGAGAGAGATACGCAGTATTTT
14	TRBJ1-1	.	TRBV4-3	.	CASSHGYSNTEAFF	TGCGCCAGCAGCCATGGGTACAGCAACACTGAAGCTTTCTTT
13	TRBJ1-1	.	TRBV5-1	TRBD1	CASRTGGGTEAFF	TGCGCCAGCCGGACAGGGGGTGGCACTGAAGCTTTCTTT
14	TRBJ2-7	.	TRBV19	TRBD2	CASSSGGTTYEQYF	TGTGCCAGTAGTTCCGGTGGGACTACCTACGAGCAGTACTTC
15	TRBJ2-7	.	TRBV29-1	.	CSVHRGGLGTYEQYF	TGCAGCGTCCACAGAGGGGGTTTGGGGACCTACGAGCAGTACTTC
14	TRBJ2-1	.	TRBV2	TRBD2	CASYEYASGNEQFF	TGTGCCAGTTACGAATACGCTAGCGGCAATGAGCAGTTCTTC
15	TRBJ1-6	.	TRBV5-4	.	CASSTMTDRERPLHF	TGTGCCAGCAGCACTATGACGGACCGGGAGCGACCCCTCCACTTT
14	TRBJ2-5	.	TRBV6-5	.	CASSYDREVETQYF	TGTGCCAGCAGTTATGACAGGGAGGTGGAGACCCAGTACTTC
17	TRBJ2-7	.	TRBV7-2	TRBD2	CASSLQGLAGDPYEQYF	TGTGCCAGCAGCCTCCAGGGACTAGCGGGGGACCCCTACGAGCAGTACTTC
13	TRBJ1-1	.	TRBV30	.	CAWSATRNTEAFF	TGTGCCTGGAGCGCCACAAGAAACACTGAAGCTTTCTTT
14	TRBJ1-1	.	TRBV19	.	CASSITVMNTEAFF	TGTGCCAGTAGTATTACAGTGATGAACACTGAAGCTTTCTTT